The 15 T cell receptor beta chains below were found in one sample sequenced in a study of cytomegalovirus exposure and HLA in healthy donors. TCRdb's table, derived via immunoSEQ multiplex PCR, lists solely in-frame clones and lacks some. Here the sample spans some 130,000 clones, roughly 89% being singletons. Sequencing used PBMCs. These receptors all stem from a young woman in good health and CMV-seronegative.

The chain recombines TRBV7-2 with TRBJ1-1; 7 nucleotides match TRBD1. The V segment lost 5 bases and the J segment 4 bases; nucleotides outside the gene matches: 16. Germline CDR1 is SGHTA and CDR2 is FQGNSA. This CDR3 is 17 amino acids long. Here the CDR3 DNA reads TGTGCCAGCAGCGCGGACAGGACGGGTTGGGCGGGCACTGAAGCTTTCTTT. This translates into CASSADRTGWAGTEAFF.

This clone was counted a few times. J is TRBJ2-5 and V is TRBV6-1, with 14 bases lining up with TRBD2. Germline CDR1 reads MNHNS; CDR2 reads SASEGT. The CDR3 sequence is 15 residues long. V trimming: 4 bases; J trimming: 4 bases; junction bases outside the gene matches: 2. The chain's CDR3 is CASSGLAGGPETQYF. As DNA, the CDR3 is TGTGCCAGCAGTGGACTAGCGGGGGGGCCAGAGACCCAGTACTTC.

V usage is TRBV5-1 and J usage is TRBJ2-2; D remains unclear. This CDR3 contains 13 residues. The germline V gene has CDR1 SGHRS and CDR2 YFSETQ. The V end lost 4 bases, the J end lost 5 bases, and 9 bases lay between the germline ends. In nucleotides, the CDR3 is TGCGCCAGCAGCGGGTGGGCTACCGGGGAGCTGTTTTTT. This encodes CASSGWATGELFF. Full variable domain (outside the CDR3, taken from reference TRBV5-1 and TRBJ2-2): KAGVTQTPRYLIKTRGQQVTLSCSPISGHRSVSWYQQTPGQGLQFLFEYFSETQRNKGNFPGRFSGRQFSNSRSEMNVSTLELGDSALYLCASSGWATGELFFGEGSRLTVL.

This clone showed up just once. The genes are TRBV5-1 and TRBJ2-1; 9 bases align to TRBD2. Losses at the gene ends were 1 base for V and 6 bases for J; bases not matched to a gene: 5. CDR3 length equals 15 residues. Germline V gives CDR1 SGHRS, CDR2 YFSETQ. CDR3 coding DNA: TGCGCCAGCAGCTTGCGGGAGCGGGGGGCCAATGAGCAGTTCTTC. It encodes CASSLRERGANEQFF.

V gene TRBV6-6 combines with J gene TRBJ1-2; D gene unclear. The CDR3 has 14 amino acids. V was clipped by 0 bases and J by 2 bases, with 7 bases between them. Germline lookup yields CDR1 MNHNY and CDR2 SVGAGI (reference sequence). The CDR3 here is CASSYSRGNYGYTF. The CDR3 DNA follows: TGTGCCAGCAGTTACTCCCGGGGAAACTATGGCTACACCTTC.

Concerning this clone: At one of its ends the junction is not consistent with the germline gene, which may arise from a read error. J is TRBJ1-3 and V is TRBV7-6; 7 nucleotides line up with TRBD1. Germline values: CDR1 SGHVS, CDR2 FNYEAQ. The CDR3 contains 14 residues. The CDR3 DNA is TGTGCCAGCAGCTTAGAGTTGTTCGTTGGACAGGTGGATTTT. It yields the protein CASSLELFVGQVDF.

This clone was counted between two and nine times. The V gene is TRBV6-5, the J gene TRBJ1-2, with 7 positions matching TRBD1. The J segment lost 4 bases and the V segment lost 3 bases, leaving 5 bases of the junction unmatched. Germline V gene lookup returns CDR1 MNHEY and CDR2 SVGAGI. This CDR3 is built from 14 residues. The CDR3 DNA sequence: TGTGCCAGCAGTTATCCAGGGGGAGGCTATGGCTACACCTTC. Its translation is CASSYPGGGYGYTF.

As DNA, the CDR3 is TGTGCCAGCGGGTTGAGGAGCGGGGGGGGTTCACCCCTCCACTTT. It is translated as CASGLRSGGGSPLHF. This chain connects TRBV6-5 to TRBJ1-6; D is perhaps TRBD1 (5 bases). V lost 8 bases and J 9 bases, leaving 20 bases between the germline ends. CDR3 length: 15 residues. The germline V gene has CDR1 MNHEY and CDR2 SVGAGI.

The CDR3 DNA reads TGCGCCAGCAGCCAAATGGCAGGGGTAAACACCGGGGAGCTGTTTTTT. Translated: CASSQMAGVNTGELFF. The chain uses TRBV4-1 and TRBJ2-2; D is perhaps TRBD1 (6 bases). This CDR3 is built from 16 residues. The V and J ends lost 2 bases and 2 bases respectively, with 12 bases between them. The germline gives CDR1 MGHRA, CDR2 YSYEKL.

V and J are TRBV23-1 and TRBJ1-5; D remains ambiguous. TRBV23-1 has ORF status, its function being uncertain. V was shortened by 5 bases and J by 3 bases, with 17 bases between the two germline ends. This CDR3 spans 16 amino acids. The CDR3 nucleotides are TGCGCCAGCAGTAGGACCCCGCGAGGGAACAATCAGCCCCAGCATTTT. It yields the protein CASSRTPRGNNQPQHF.

The rearrangement uses TRBV6-5 and TRBJ1-2; 7 bases map to TRBD1. Germline CDR1 reads MNHEY; CDR2 reads SVGAGI. The trim removed 5 bases at V and 6 bases at J, leaving 12 bases unmatched. The CDR3 has 15 residues. CDR3 protein: CASSTPGQPQDGYTF. For the CDR3, the DNA is TGTGCCAGCAGTACCCCGGGACAGCCCCAGGATGGCTACACCTTC.

V usage is TRBV9 and J usage is TRBJ2-5; 7 nucleotides match TRBD2. Germline CDR1 is SGDLS and CDR2 is YYNGEE. The CDR3 contains 17 residues. The trim removed 0 bases at V and 1 base at J, leaving 9 bases unmatched. The CDR3 nucleotides read TGTGCCAGCAGCGTAGGTCGCGGGGGAAACCCCCAAGAGACCCAGTACTTC. Amino acids: CASSVGRGGNPQETQYF. Together with reference TRBV9 and TRBJ2-5, the CDR3 gives the full variable domain: DSGVTQTPKHLITATGQRVTLRCSPRSGDLSVYWYQQSLDQGLQFLIQYYNGEERAKGNILERFSAQQFPDLHSELNLSSLELGDSALYFCASSVGRGGNPQETQYFGPGTRLLVL.

The chain links TRBV7-9 to TRBJ1-4; D may be TRBD1 (6 bases). Germline V gives CDR1 SEHNR, CDR2 FQNEAQ (reference sequence). V shed 7 bases and J shed 8 bases, with 26 bases lying between them. The CDR3 totals 17 residues. CDR3 protein: CASNDGPTGNKLEKLFF. The CDR3 DNA sequence: TGTGCCAGCAACGATGGACCCACAGGGAACAAATTGGAAAAACTGTTTTTT.

The chain recombines TRBV6-1 with TRBJ2-4, with a tentative D call TRBD1 (8 bases). Germline loops: CDR1 MNHNS, CDR2 SASEGT. CDR3 size: 14 residues. V was pared by 7 bases and J by 8 bases, with 18 bases between. This CDR3 reads CASNTGGGRHIQYF. DNA of the CDR3: TGTGCCAGCAACACAGGGGGGGGTCGGCACATTCAGTACTTC.

As for this clone: The sample has other DNA sequences that encode this CDR3 too. CDR3: CASSYLGGGYTF. CDR3 nucleotide sequence: TGTGCCAGCAGTTATTTAGGGGGCGGCTACACCTTC. The V call is TRBV6-5, the J call TRBJ1-2; 7 nucleotides align to TRBD1. Germline V gene sequence: CDR1 MNHEY, CDR2 SVGAGI. V lost 3 bases, J lost 8 bases, and 3 bases stayed unmatched. The CDR3 contains 12 residues.